These T cell receptor beta chains were read from a single sample in a study of CD8 T cells in ankylosing spondylitis. TCRdb reanalysed the 5' RACE reads using MiXCR and keeps one entry per CDR3 protein. The sample lists 180,000 or so distinct CDR3 sequences, about 9.9% occurring once. Source material: blood, either unsorted or a sorted T cell fraction (not recorded which). The receptors shown here come from a male donor with ankylosing spondylitis or in good health (not recorded which). The CDR3 runs from the conserved cysteine through the conserved F or W. D genes are given only for firm matches. Some rows mark clone size as missing; the rest say once, few, many or name a class of expanded clone.

CDR3	DNA	J	V	size	D
CASSPGEGAASTDTQYF	TGTGCCAGCAGCCCGGGTGAAGGAGCGGCAAGCACAGATACGCAGTATTTT	TRBJ2-3	TRBV7-2	NA	NA
CASSYGAGPRRNEQYF	TGTGCCAGCAGTTACGGAGCCGGGCCCCGGAGGAACGAGCAGTACTTC	TRBJ2-7	TRBV6-2/TRBV6-3	many	NA
CCARDRLAGAVYYEQYF	TGCTGTGCTAGAGATCGACTAGCGGGAGCAGTTTACTACGAGCAGTACTTC	TRBJ2-7	TRBV20-1	NA	TRBD2
CASSLADLAGVTDTQYF	TGTGCCAGCAGTTTAGCCGACCTAGCGGGAGTCACAGATACGCAGTATTTT	TRBJ2-3	TRBV12-3/TRBV12-4	many	TRBD2
CATSKGVGGELFF	TGTGCCACCAGCAAAGGTGTAGGCGGGGAGCTGTTTTTT	TRBJ2-2	TRBV15	few	NA
CASSYTAPPNTEAFF	TGTGCCAGCAGCTACACAGCGCCACCCAACACTGAAGCTTTCTTT	TRBJ1-1	TRBV7-6	NA	NA
CASSRSRWSTDTQYF	TGCGCCAGCAGCCGTAGTAGGTGGTCGACAGATACGCAGTATTTT	TRBJ2-3	TRBV5-1	few	NA
CASSLAQRQGWSLNTEAFF	TGTGCCAGCAGCTTGGCCCAACGACAGGGGTGGTCGTTGAACACTGAAGCTTTCTTT	TRBJ1-1	TRBV5-6	few	TRBD1
CASSLSLADTDTQYF	TGCGCCAGCAGCTTGTCTCTAGCGGACACAGATACGCAGTATTTT	TRBJ2-3	TRBV5-1	NA	TRBD2
CASRQHLQKYTDTQYF	TGCGCCAGCAGACAACATTTACAGAAATACACAGATACGCAGTATTTT	TRBJ2-3	TRBV5-1	many	NA
CATSDRQGPDTQYF	TGTGCCACCAGCGATCGACAGGGGCCAGATACGCAGTATTTT	TRBJ2-3	TRBV15	once	TRBD1
CASSQTGTDYEQYF	TGTGCCAGCAGTCAGACCGGGACAGACTACGAGCAGTACTTC	TRBJ2-7	TRBV2	NA	TRBD1
CASSPGLAVAKNIQYF	TGTGCCAGCAGCCCGGGACTAGCGGTAGCCAAAAACATTCAGTACTTC	TRBJ2-4	TRBV7-2	many	TRBD2
CSSRKGGGLVNQPQHF	TGCTCCAGCCGTAAGGGCGGGGGCTTAGTCAATCAGCCCCAGCATTTT	TRBJ1-5	TRBV6-1	many	NA
CASRGSGPPGSPLHF	TGTGCCAGCAGGGGAAGTGGTCCCCCTGGATCACCCCTCCACTTT	TRBJ1-6	TRBV12-3/TRBV12-4	few	NA
CAISDQGEWSGYTF	TGTGCCATCAGTGACCAGGGGGAATGGTCTGGCTACACCTTC	TRBJ1-2	TRBV10-3	few	TRBD1
CASSLTADNEQFF	TGCGCCAGCAGTTTGACAGCCGACAATGAGCAGTTCTTC	TRBJ2-1	TRBV5-1	many	NA
CSAQPAQFRRQNTEAFF	TGCAGTGCCCAACCGGCGCAGTTCAGGAGACAAAACACTGAAGCTTTCTTT	TRBJ1-1	TRBV20-1	many	NA
CATQDTPLGEQYF	TGTGCCACCCAGGACACGCCACTGGGGGAGCAGTACTTC	TRBJ2-7	TRBV24-1	once	NA
CASSSTTTNTGELFF	TGTGCCAGCAGCTCGACGACCACGAACACCGGGGAGCTGTTTTTT	TRBJ2-2	TRBV5-5	few	NA
CASSPGDRDGEQYF	TGTGCCAGCAGCCCCGGGGACAGGGATGGCGAGCAGTACTTC	TRBJ2-7	TRBV12-3/TRBV12-4	many	TRBD1
CASSLSASGFTYEQYF	TGTGCCAGCTCCCTGAGCGCCAGCGGTTTTACCTACGAGCAGTACTTC	TRBJ2-7	TRBV6-1	NA	NA
CASSVATGITYEQYF	TGTGCCAGCAGCGTAGCTACGGGGATTACTTACGAGCAGTACTTC	TRBJ2-7	TRBV9	NA	NA
CASSLGTPADTQYF	TGTGCCAGCAGTTTGGGGACCCCCGCGGATACGCAGTATTTT	TRBJ2-3	TRBV12-3/TRBV12-4	many	NA
CASSAPGGGEAFF	TGTGCCAGCAGTGCCCCGGGGGGTGGGGAAGCCTTCTTT	TRBJ1-1	TRBV25-1	NA	NA
CASRVVAGVDYNEQFF	TGTGCCAGCAGGGTGGTAGCGGGAGTTGACTACAATGAGCAGTTCTTC	TRBJ2-1	TRBV12-3/TRBV12-4	many	TRBD2
CSARGQDSNQPQHF	TGCAGTGCTAGAGGCCAGGATAGCAATCAGCCCCAGCATTTT	TRBJ1-5	TRBV20-1	many	NA
CASSPTSGGYNEQFF	TGTGCCAGCAGCCCTACTAGCGGTGGCTACAATGAGCAGTTCTTC	TRBJ2-1	TRBV12-3/TRBV12-4	many	TRBD2
CAWARNTIYF	TGTGCCTGGGCCCGGAACACCATATATTTT	TRBJ1-3	TRBV30	few	NA
CASSFSGGNEQYF	TGTGCCAGCAGCTTTTCAGGGGGCAACGAGCAGTACTTC	TRBJ2-7	TRBV7-8	few	TRBD1
CASSFWTSGGEETQYF	TGTGCCAGCAGTTTCTGGACTAGCGGGGGGGAAGAGACCCAGTACTTC	TRBJ2-5	TRBV28	many	TRBD2
CAIGGQGAYGGELFF	TGTGCCATCGGGGGACAGGGGGCGTATGGCGGGGAGCTGTTTTTT	TRBJ2-2	TRBV10-3	many	TRBD1
CASSFGGENIQYF	TGCGCCAGCAGCTTCGGCGGAGAAAACATTCAGTACTTC	TRBJ2-4	TRBV5-1	NA	NA
CASRRQVNTGELFF	TGTGCCAGCAGGCGACAGGTGAACACCGGGGAGCTGTTTTTT	TRBJ2-2	TRBV14	many	NA
CASSFDRFSSYNSPLHF	TGTGCCAGCAGTTTTGACAGGTTTTCCTCCTATAATTCACCCCTCCACTTT	TRBJ1-6	TRBV27	many	NA
CSVEVKLGRELFF	TGCAGCGTTGAGGTCAAATTGGGCCGGGAGCTGTTTTTT	TRBJ2-2	TRBV29-1	once	NA
CASTFGRDGYEQYF	TGTGCCAGCACTTTCGGCAGGGATGGTTACGAGCAGTACTTC	TRBJ2-7	TRBV7-2	NA	NA
CSARKGSGNTIYF	TGCAGTGCTAGAAAGGGTTCTGGAAACACCATATATTTT	TRBJ1-3	TRBV20-1	many	NA
CSAGDSSGLQLQHF	TGCAGTGCTGGAGATTCGTCAGGTCTTCAGCTCCAGCATTTT	TRBJ1-5	TRBV20-1	NA	NA
CASSFGQENTEAFF	TGCGCCAGCAGCTTTGGACAGGAGAACACTGAAGCTTTCTTT	TRBJ1-1	TRBV5-1	many	TRBD1
CASSKGADTEAFF	TGTGCCAGCAGCAAGGGGGCTGACACTGAAGCTTTCTTT	TRBJ1-1	TRBV6-1	NA	TRBD1
CASSLGYGQGTNTEAFF	TGCGCCAGCAGCTTGGGATACGGACAAGGAACGAACACTGAAGCTTTCTTT	TRBJ1-1	TRBV5-1	many	NA
CASSAGTSGSYEQFF	TGTGCCAGCAGTGCCGGGACTAGCGGGAGCTATGAGCAGTTCTTC	TRBJ2-1	TRBV6-1	many	TRBD2
CASSLGPPGQGPYSYEQYF	TGTGCCAGCAGCTTAGGGCCTCCGGGACAGGGGCCCTACTCCTACGAGCAGTACTTC	TRBJ2-7	TRBV7-2	few	TRBD1
CASRPFEGPYTEAFF	TGTGCCAGCAGACCCTTTGAGGGCCCGTACACTGAAGCTTTCTTT	TRBJ1-1	TRBV11-3	few	NA
CSASLYQETQYF	TGCAGTGCTTCCTTGTACCAAGAGACCCAGTACTTC	TRBJ2-5	TRBV20-1	many	NA
CSAKSGLAGYNEQFF	TGCAGTGCTAAATCTGGACTAGCGGGATACAATGAGCAGTTCTTC	TRBJ2-1	TRBV20-1	NA	TRBD2
CASRLGNYNEQFF	TGTGCTAGCCGACTGGGGAATTACAATGAGCAGTTCTTC	TRBJ2-1	TRBV12-5	many	NA
CASSEMGRGEQYF	TGTGCCAGCAGCGAGATGGGGCGGGGCGAGCAGTACTTC	TRBJ2-7	TRBV9	many	NA
CASSLRTSGYNEQFF	TGTGCCAGCAGCTTACGGACTAGCGGGTACAATGAGCAGTTCTTC	TRBJ2-1	TRBV7-6	many	TRBD2
CASTLRPGTGDEQYF	TGTGCCAGCACCTTACGTCCCGGGACCGGCGACGAGCAGTACTTC	TRBJ2-7	TRBV6-1	few	NA
CASSPTQGGGELFF	TGCGCCAGCAGCCCAACACAGGGAGGAGGCGAGCTGTTTTTT	TRBJ2-2	TRBV5-1	many	NA
CSARGGSTDTQYF	TGCAGTGCTAGAGGGGGCTCCACAGATACGCAGTATTTT	TRBJ2-3	TRBV20-1	NA	NA